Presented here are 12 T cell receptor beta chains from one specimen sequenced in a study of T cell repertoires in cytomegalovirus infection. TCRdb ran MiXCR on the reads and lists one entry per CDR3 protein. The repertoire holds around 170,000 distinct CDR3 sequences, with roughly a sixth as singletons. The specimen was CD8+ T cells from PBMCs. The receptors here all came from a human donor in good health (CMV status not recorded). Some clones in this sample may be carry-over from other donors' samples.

The CDR3 loop reads CASSALGTGVSYNEQFF. CDR3 DNA sequence: TGTGCCAGCAGTGCCCTCGGGACAGGAGTCTCCTACAATGAGCAGTTCTTC. The chain links TRBV2 to TRBJ2-1; 8 bases fit TRBD1. The junction had 8 bases not matched to a gene; V was cut back by 4 bases and J by 0 bases. The CDR3 contains 17 residues. Germline V gene data show CDR1 as SNHLY and CDR2 as FYNNEI.

The CDR3 DNA sequence: TGTGCCAGCAGCTCCGTCGGTTCAATCTCCTACGAGCAGTACTTC. Protein sequence: CASSSVGSISYEQYF. V gene TRBV7-9 combines with J gene TRBJ2-7; the D is unclear. CDR1 and CDR2 from the germline V gene are SEHNR and FQNEAQ (reference sequence). The CDR3 has 15 amino acids. V lost 4 bases, J lost 0 bases, and 13 bases lay in between.

This chain's CDR3 is CASSSGPTDTQYF. The CDR3 region has the DNA TGTGCCAGCAGTTCCGGACCCACAGATACGCAGTATTTT. This rearrangement joins TRBV6-5 to TRBJ2-3; D unresolved. Germline V gene sequence: CDR1 MNHEY, CDR2 SVGAGI. Trimming pared 4 bases from V and 2 bases from J, leaving 7 bases between. CDR3 length: 13 residues.

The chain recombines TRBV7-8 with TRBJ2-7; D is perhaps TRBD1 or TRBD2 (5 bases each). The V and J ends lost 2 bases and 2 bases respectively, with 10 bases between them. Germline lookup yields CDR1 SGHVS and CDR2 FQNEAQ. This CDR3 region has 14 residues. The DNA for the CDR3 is TGTGCCAGCAGCTTATACGAGGGGACCTACGAGCAGTACTTC. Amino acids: CASSLYEGTYEQYF.

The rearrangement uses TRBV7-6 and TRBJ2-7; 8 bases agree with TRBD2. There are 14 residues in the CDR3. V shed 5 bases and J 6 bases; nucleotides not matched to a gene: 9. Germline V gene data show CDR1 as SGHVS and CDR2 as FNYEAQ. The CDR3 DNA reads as TGTGCCAGCAGCACGAGCGGGGGATTGGGCGAGCAGTACTTC. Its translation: CASSTSGGLGEQYF. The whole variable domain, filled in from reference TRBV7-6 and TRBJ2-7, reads GAGVSQSPRYKVTKRGQDVALRCDPISGHVSLYWYRQALGQGPEFLTYFNYEAQQDKSGLPNDRFSAERPEGSISTLTIQRTEQRDSAMYRCASSTSGGLGEQYFGPGTRLTVT.

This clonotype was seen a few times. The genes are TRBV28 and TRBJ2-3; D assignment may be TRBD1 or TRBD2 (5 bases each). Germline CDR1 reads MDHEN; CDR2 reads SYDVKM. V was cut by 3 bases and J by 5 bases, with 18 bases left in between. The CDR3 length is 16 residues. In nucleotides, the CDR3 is TGTGCCAGCAGTTTGGGGCTAGCCACCCTCGTAGATACGCAGTATTTT. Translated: CASSLGLATLVDTQYF.

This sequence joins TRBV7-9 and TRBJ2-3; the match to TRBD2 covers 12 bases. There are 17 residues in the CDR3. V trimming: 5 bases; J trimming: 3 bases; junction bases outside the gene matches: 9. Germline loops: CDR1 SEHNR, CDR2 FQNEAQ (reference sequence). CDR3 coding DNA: TGTGCCAGCAGCCAAGTCTCCGGGACTAGCGGGACAGATACGCAGTATTTT. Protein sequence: CASSQVSGTSGTDTQYF.

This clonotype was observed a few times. CDR3 protein: CASSMDRGFYVEQYF. The CDR3 DNA sequence: TGTGCCAGCAGTATGGACAGGGGATTCTACGTCGAGCAGTACTTC. The J gene is TRBJ2-7, the V gene TRBV6-1; 9 bases line up with TRBD1. The germline V gene encodes CDR1 MNHNS and CDR2 SASEGT. This CDR3 has 15 residues. With V trimmed by 5 bases and J by 6 bases, 11 bases remained unmatched.

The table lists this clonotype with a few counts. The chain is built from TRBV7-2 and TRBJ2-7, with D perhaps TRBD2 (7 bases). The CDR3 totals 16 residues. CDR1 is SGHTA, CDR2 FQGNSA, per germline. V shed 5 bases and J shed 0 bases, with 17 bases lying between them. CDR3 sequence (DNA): TGTGCCAGCAGCCAGGGGCTAGGGGGGGTCTCCTACGAGCAGTACTTC. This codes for CASSQGLGGVSYEQYF.

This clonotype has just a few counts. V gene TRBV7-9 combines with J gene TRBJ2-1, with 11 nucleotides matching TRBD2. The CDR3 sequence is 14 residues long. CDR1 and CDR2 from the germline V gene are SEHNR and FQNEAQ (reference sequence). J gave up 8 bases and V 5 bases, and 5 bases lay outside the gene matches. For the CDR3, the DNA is TGTGCCAGCAGCCCAGAGACTAGCGGGGATGAGCAGTTCTTC. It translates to CASSPETSGDEQFF.

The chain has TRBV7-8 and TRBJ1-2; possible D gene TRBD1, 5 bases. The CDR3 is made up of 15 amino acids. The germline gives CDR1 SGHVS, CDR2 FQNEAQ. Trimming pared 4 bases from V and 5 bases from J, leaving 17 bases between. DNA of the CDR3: TGTGCCAGCAGCTCTGGGACGGGGGAATGGTATGGCTACACCTTC. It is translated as CASSSGTGEWYGYTF. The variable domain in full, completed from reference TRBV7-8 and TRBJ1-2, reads GAGVSQSPRYKVAKRGQDVALRCDPISGHVSLFWYQQALGQGPEFLTYFQNEAQLDKSGLPSDRFFAERPEGSVSTLKIQRTQQEDSAVYLCASSSGTGEWYGYTFGSGTRLTVV.

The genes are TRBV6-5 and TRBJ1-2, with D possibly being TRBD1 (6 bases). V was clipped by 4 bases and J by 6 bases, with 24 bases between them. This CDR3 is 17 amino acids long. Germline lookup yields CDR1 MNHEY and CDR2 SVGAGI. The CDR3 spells CASSSSYRDNFINGYTF. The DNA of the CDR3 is TGTGCCAGCAGTTCCAGCTACCGGGACAACTTTATAAATGGCTACACCTTC.